Described below is a single T cell receptor (beta chain) sequence and its context. This record belongs to a study of cytomegalovirus exposure and HLA in healthy donors. Profiled with immunoSEQ multiplex PCR; TCRdb holds only in-frame clones, not every one. The table records roughly 70,000 clones, roughly 95% of them present only once. The V gene lost 7 bases and the J gene lost 1 base, with 16 bases spanning the gap. The V gene's germline CDR1 is MNHEY and CDR2 SVGAGI. The CDR3 contains 15 residues. The TCR comes from a young woman in good health and CMV-seropositive. The chain employs TRBV6-5 and TRBJ1-1; perhaps TRBD1 as D (5 bases). The sample taken for sequencing was PBMCs. The CDR3 reads CASKTGGERNTEAFF. CDR3 nucleotides: TGTGCCAGCAAAACAGGAGGGGAAAGGAACACTGAAGCTTTCTTT.